This T cell receptor (beta chain) was obtained from a study of T-cell reconstitution after alpha-beta-depleted transplantation in children. Molecular barcoding with unique molecular identifiers was used for the TCRbeta library. TCRdb reprocessed the PCR reads via MiXCR and lists one record per CDR3 protein. This sample has around 800,000 distinct CDR3 sequences, with 16% found just once. Trimming removed 8 bases from V and 1 base from J; junction bases left unmatched: 6. CDR1 and CDR2 from the germline V gene are SQVTM and ANQGSEA. CDR3 size: 13 residues. At least ten counts were recorded for this clonotype. Its specificity is unknown. Study-level points and caveats: By one year post-transplant, T-cell counts and diversity largely arose from T cells that were newly produced. Several hundred graft clones that had expanded were reportedly the source of alpha-beta T cells about two months after transplant. There were some patients whose high TCRbeta diversity at day 60 came from surviving recipient T cells and thymic progenitors.

Specimen: PBMCs, mostly from graft donor cells, collected 360 days after TCRalphabeta/CD19-depleted stem cell transplant. The chain carries TRBV29-1 and TRBJ1-1, with 8 bases lining up with TRBD1. The TCR originated in a male patient between 5 and 17 years old who had a stem cell transplant for acute lymphoblastic leukemia, so the T cells may come from the graft donor. The CDR3 bases are TGCAGCTTCCCGACAGGGGCGAACACTGAAGCTTTCTTT. Protein sequence: CSFPTGANTEAFF.